This TCR beta chain was sequenced for a study of blood T cell repertoires in COVID-19. The overall study: COVID-19 samples collected from the United States, Italy and Spain covered acute and convalescent phases. The analysed material was cDNA or gDNA that came from T cells, B-cell-depleted T cells, or PBMCs.

The assay was immunoSEQ multiplex PCR, and TCRdb's table has in-frame clones only and misses some. Of 300,000 to 350,000 clones detected, approximately 89% appear once; the ten largest clones hold roughly 1.7%. Between the trimmed V and J ends, which lost 2 bases and 5 bases, there was a span of 9 bases. CDR3 length: 14 amino acids. CDR1 and CDR2 (germline): SEHNR, FQNEAQ (reference sequence). Followed longitudinally, the Seattle patients had been enrolled during active infection. Notes on this clone: The same CDR3 can be traced to other DNA sequences in this sample.

The V gene is TRBV7-9, the J gene TRBJ1-4, with D possibly matching TRBD1 (6 bases). Sequences were obtained from peripheral blood. The source is a woman aged 25-40 years with COVID-19, enrolled during active disease. CDR3 protein: CASSLRQGNEKLFF. DNA of the CDR3: TGTGCCAGCAGCTTAAGGCAGGGGAATGAAAAACTGTTTTTT.